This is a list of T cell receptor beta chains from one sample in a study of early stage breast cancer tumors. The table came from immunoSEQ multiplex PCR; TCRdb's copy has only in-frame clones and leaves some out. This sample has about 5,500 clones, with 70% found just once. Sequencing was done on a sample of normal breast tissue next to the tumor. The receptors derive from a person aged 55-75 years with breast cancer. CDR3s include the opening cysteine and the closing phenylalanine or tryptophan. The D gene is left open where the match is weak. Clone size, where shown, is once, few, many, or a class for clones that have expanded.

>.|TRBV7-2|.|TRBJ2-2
TGTGCCAGCAGCATGGGGCCCCGGATAGGGGAGCTGTTTTTT
CASSMGPRIGELFF
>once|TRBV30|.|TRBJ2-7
TGTGCCTGGAGTGCAGGTGGCGCGTCGGAGCAGTACTTC
CAWSAGGASEQYF
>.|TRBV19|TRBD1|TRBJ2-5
TGTGCCAGTGAGGGAGGACAGGGACAAGAGACCCAGTACTTC
CASEGGQGQETQYF
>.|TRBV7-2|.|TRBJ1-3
TGTGCCAGCAGCTTGGCGCAGGCTGGAAACACCATATATTTT
CASSLAQAGNTIYF
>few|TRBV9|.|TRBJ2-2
TGTGCCAGCAGCGTAGCGGCGAACACCGGGGAGCTGTTTTTT
CASSVAANTGELFF
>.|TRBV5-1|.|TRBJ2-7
TGCGCCAGCAGCTCAACCACGACAGGCTACGAGCAGTACTTC
CASSSTTTGYEQYF
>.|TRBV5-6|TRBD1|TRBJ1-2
TGTGCCAGCAGCATAGACAGGGGAGGTTATGGCTACACCTTC
CASSIDRGGYGYTF
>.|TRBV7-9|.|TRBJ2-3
TGTGCCAGCAGCCGTGGCGTGATGGATACGCAGTATTTT
CASSRGVMDTQYF
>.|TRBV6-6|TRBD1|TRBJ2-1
TGTGCCAGCAGTTACGATCGGGACAGGGGGGAGCGAGCATGGTTCTTC
CASSYDRDRGERAWFF
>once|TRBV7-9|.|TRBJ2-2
TGTGCCAGCAGCCACAGGGTGGCGAACACCGGGGAGCTGTTTTTT
CASSHRVANTGELFF
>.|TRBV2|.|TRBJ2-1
TGTGCCAGCAGATTCCAGGGGGGCGATGAGCAGTTCTTC
CASRFQGGDEQFF
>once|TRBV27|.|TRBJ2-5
TGTGCCAGCAGTTTCGCGGGGGCCATAGAGGAGACCCAGTACTTC
CASSFAGAIEETQYF
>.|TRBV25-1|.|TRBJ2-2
TGTGCCAGCAGTGAGGGAAGGGTAGACACCGGGGAGCTGTTTTTT
CASSEGRVDTGELFF
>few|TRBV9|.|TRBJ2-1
TGTGCCAGCAGCGTAGGCCCTGAGGGGGACAATGAGCAGTTCTTC
CASSVGPEGDNEQFF
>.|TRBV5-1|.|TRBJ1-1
TGCGCCAGCAGCCCTAGGGCGACGAACACTGAAGCTTTCTTT
CASSPRATNTEAFF
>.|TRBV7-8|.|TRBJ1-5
TGTGCCAGCAGTTCCAAGTCTAGGGGGAGTAGATTTCCGCCGCCCCAGCATTTT
CASSSKSRGSRFPPPQHF
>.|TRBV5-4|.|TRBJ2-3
TGTGCCAGCAGCTTGGATTCGCCTCATACGCAGTATTTT
CASSLDSPHTQYF
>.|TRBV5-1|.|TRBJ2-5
TGCGCCAGCAGCTTAAGGGGGGCGGGCGACGCAGAGACCCAGTACTTC
CASSLRGAGDAETQYF
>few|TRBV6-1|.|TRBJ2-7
TGTGCCAGCAGGGGCCCAACCTACGAGCAGTACTTC
CASRGPTYEQYF
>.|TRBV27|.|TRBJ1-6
TGTGCCAGCAGTTTCTGGCAAGATAATTCACCCCTCCACTTT
CASSFWQDNSPLHF
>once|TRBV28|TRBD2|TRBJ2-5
TGTGCCAGCAGTTCGCGACTAGCGGGGGGTGAGACCCAGTACTTC
CASSSRLAGGETQYF
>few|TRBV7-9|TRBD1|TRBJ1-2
TGTGCCAGCAGCTTTGCGGGACGACAGGGGGAGCAAGGCTACACCTTC
CASSFAGRQGEQGYTF
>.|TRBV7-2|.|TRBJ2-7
TGTGCCAGCAGCTTGGGGACCCCGGCCCTTTCCGAGCAGTACTTC
CASSLGTPALSEQYF
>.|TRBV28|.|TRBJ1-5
TGTGCCAGCAGAGACGGGGGTTATCAGCCCCAGCATTTT
CASRDGGYQPQHF
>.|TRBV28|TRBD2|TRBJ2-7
TGTGCCAGCAGGTCTCCGGGACTAGCGGTATGGGAGCAGTACTTC
CASRSPGLAVWEQYF
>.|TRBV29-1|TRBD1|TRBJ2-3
TGCAGCGTGGGACAGGGGGTTGATACGCAGTATTTT
CSVGQGVDTQYF
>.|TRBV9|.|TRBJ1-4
TGTGCCAGCAGCGTAGGATCGGGGGAAACTAATGAAAAACTGTTTTTT
CASSVGSGETNEKLFF
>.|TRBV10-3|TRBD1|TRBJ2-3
TGTGCCACCTCGGAGGGACAGGTCCTCACAGATACGCAGTATTTT
CATSEGQVLTDTQYF
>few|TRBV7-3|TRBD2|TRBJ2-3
TGTGCCAGCAGCTTATTTGGGGGGGAGGGAGATACGCAGTATTTT
CASSLFGGEGDTQYF
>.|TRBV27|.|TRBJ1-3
TGTGCCAGCAGTCCAGGGGCTAGCTCTGGAAACACCATATATTTT
CASSPGASSGNTIYF
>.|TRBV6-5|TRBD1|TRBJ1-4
TGTGCCAGCAAAGGAGGGACAGGGGGCGAAAAACTGTTTTTT
CASKGGTGGEKLFF